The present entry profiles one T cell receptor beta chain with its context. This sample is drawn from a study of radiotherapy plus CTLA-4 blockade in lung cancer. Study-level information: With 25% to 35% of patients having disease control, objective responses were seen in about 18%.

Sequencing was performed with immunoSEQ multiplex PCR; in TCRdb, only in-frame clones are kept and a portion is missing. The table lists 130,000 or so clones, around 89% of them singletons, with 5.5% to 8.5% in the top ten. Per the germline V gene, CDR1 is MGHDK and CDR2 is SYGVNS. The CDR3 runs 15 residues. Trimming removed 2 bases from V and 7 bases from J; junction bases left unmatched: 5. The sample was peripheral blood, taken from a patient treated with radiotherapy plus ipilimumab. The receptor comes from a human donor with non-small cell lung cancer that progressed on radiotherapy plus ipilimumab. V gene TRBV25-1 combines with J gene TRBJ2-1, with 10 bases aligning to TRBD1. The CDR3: CASSEEGDRGNEQFF. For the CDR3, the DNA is TGTGCCAGCAGTGAAGAGGGGGACAGGGGTAATGAGCAGTTCTTC. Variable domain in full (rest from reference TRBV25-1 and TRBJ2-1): EADIYQTPRYLVIGTGKKITLECSQTMGHDKMYWYQQDPGMELHLIHYSYGVNSTEKGDLSSESTVSRIRTEHFPLTLESARPSHTSQYLCASSEEGDRGNEQFFGPGTRLTVL.